A selection of T cell receptor beta chains follows, all from one sample in a study of identical twins. Each CDR3 protein is one row after TCRdb ran MiXCR on the 5' RACE reads. The sample lists some 1,600,000 distinct CDR3 sequences, 32% occurring once. The sequenced sample consisted of cord blood. Source of these receptors: a newborn girl in good health. CDR3s include the opening cysteine and the closing phenylalanine or tryptophan. Each record gives: J gene, clone size, D gene, V gene, CDR3 DNA, CDR3 protein. A D gene is named only where the DNA matches it firmly. Size tells how often a clone was seen (once, few, many) or the class of an expanded clone, and some rows leave it out.

j_call: TRBJ2-7
clone_size: few
d_call: TRBD2
v_call: TRBV29-1
cdr3_nt: TGCAGCGTTGCGGGACTAGGATATGCCTACGAGCAGTACTTC
cdr3_aa: CSVAGLGYAYEQYF

j_call: TRBJ1-2
clone_size: NA
d_call: NA
v_call: TRBV28
cdr3_nt: TGTGCCAGCAGTTTACCGGGGGACGGTTTCTATGGCTACACCTTC
cdr3_aa: CASSLPGDGFYGYTF

j_call: TRBJ1-2
clone_size: NA
d_call: NA
v_call: TRBV2
cdr3_nt: TGTGCCAGCAGTTTGCGGATCGGCTACACCTTC
cdr3_aa: CASSLRIGYTF

j_call: TRBJ2-5
clone_size: NA
d_call: NA
v_call: TRBV3-1
cdr3_nt: TGTGCCAGCAGCCAAGGACCTAGGGGCAATGAGCAGTACTTC
cdr3_aa: CASSQGPRGNEQYF

j_call: TRBJ1-6
clone_size: few
d_call: NA
v_call: TRBV3-1
cdr3_nt: TGTGCCAGCAGCCAAGCTACGGCAATGGTTGGAGGTGGAAATTCACCCCTCCACTTT
cdr3_aa: CASSQATAMVGGGNSPLHF

j_call: TRBJ2-5
clone_size: many
d_call: TRBD2
v_call: TRBV12-3/TRBV12-4
cdr3_nt: TGTGCCAGCAGTTGGACTAGCAAAGAGACCCAGTACTTC
cdr3_aa: CASSWTSKETQYF

j_call: TRBJ2-5
clone_size: NA
d_call: TRBD1
v_call: TRBV11-2
cdr3_nt: TGTGCCAGCCGAACGGGACAGGGGTATCAAGAGACCCAGTACTTC
cdr3_aa: CASRTGQGYQETQYF

j_call: TRBJ1-4
clone_size: few
d_call: NA
v_call: TRBV5-1
cdr3_nt: TGCGCCAGCAGCTTATCAACAGGGAACGGCGAAAAACTGTTTTTT
cdr3_aa: CASSLSTGNGEKLFF

j_call: TRBJ2-7
clone_size: NA
d_call: NA
v_call: TRBV4-1
cdr3_nt: TGCGCCAGCAGCCCGGGCGGTACCTACGTGCAGTACTTC
cdr3_aa: CASSPGGTYVQYF

j_call: TRBJ1-5
clone_size: NA
d_call: NA
v_call: TRBV28
cdr3_nt: TGTGCCAGCAGTTTTGGGGGCCCACCCCAGCCCCAGCATTTT
cdr3_aa: CASSFGGPPQPQHF

j_call: TRBJ1-4
clone_size: NA
d_call: NA
v_call: TRBV2
cdr3_nt: TGTGCCAGCAAAACCCTTGTAACTAATGAAAAACTGTTTTTT
cdr3_aa: CASKTLVTNEKLFF

j_call: TRBJ1-5
clone_size: NA
d_call: NA
v_call: TRBV20-1
cdr3_nt: TGCAGTGCTAGAAGGGTCCACGGGGGCTGGAATCAGCCCCAGCATTTT
cdr3_aa: CSARRVHGGWNQPQHF

j_call: TRBJ1-4
clone_size: few
d_call: TRBD1
v_call: TRBV5-1
cdr3_nt: TGCGCCAGCAGCTTGCCCGGGACAGGCCGGGCGAAAAAACTGTTTTTT
cdr3_aa: CASSLPGTGRAKKLFF

j_call: TRBJ2-1
clone_size: few
d_call: NA
v_call: TRBV12-3/TRBV12-4
cdr3_nt: TGTGCCAGCAGTTTGAAGGGGAGGAACAATGAGCAGTTCTTC
cdr3_aa: CASSLKGRNNEQFF

j_call: TRBJ1-5
clone_size: NA
d_call: NA
v_call: TRBV12-3/TRBV12-4
cdr3_nt: TGTGCCAGCAGTTTAAGCCCAAGGAATCAGCCCCAGCATTTT
cdr3_aa: CASSLSPRNQPQHF

j_call: TRBJ2-3
clone_size: many
d_call: NA
v_call: TRBV20-1
cdr3_nt: TGCAGTGCTAGAGTACGCACAGATACGCAGTATTTT
cdr3_aa: CSARVRTDTQYF

j_call: TRBJ2-4
clone_size: NA
d_call: TRBD2
v_call: TRBV28
cdr3_nt: TGTGCCAGCAGTTTGGCTACTAGCGGACTAAACCAAGGGCAGTACTTC
cdr3_aa: CASSLATSGLNQGQYF

j_call: TRBJ2-3
clone_size: NA
d_call: NA
v_call: TRBV18
cdr3_nt: TGTGCCAGCTCACCAACCGGGACCAGCCCAGATACGCAGTATTTT
cdr3_aa: CASSPTGTSPDTQYF

j_call: TRBJ1-5
clone_size: NA
d_call: NA
v_call: TRBV20-1
cdr3_nt: TGCAGTGCCTTCTCGGATAGCAATCAGCCCCAGCATTTT
cdr3_aa: CSAFSDSNQPQHF

j_call: TRBJ2-7
clone_size: NA
d_call: NA
v_call: TRBV6-5
cdr3_nt: TGTGCCACCGAAACTCGGTTGCACGCCTACGAGCAGTACTTC
cdr3_aa: CATETRLHAYEQYF

j_call: TRBJ1-2
clone_size: few
d_call: TRBD1
v_call: TRBV10-3
cdr3_nt: TGTGCCATCAGTGAGACAGGGGCCGACTATGGCTACACCTTC
cdr3_aa: CAISETGADYGYTF

j_call: TRBJ1-5
clone_size: few
d_call: NA
v_call: TRBV20-1
cdr3_nt: TGCAGTGCTCAGGGAGATAGCAATCAGCCCCAGCATTTT
cdr3_aa: CSAQGDSNQPQHF

j_call: TRBJ1-1
clone_size: NA
d_call: NA
v_call: TRBV19
cdr3_nt: TGTGCCAGTACCCCCTCTACAGGGAACACTGAAGCTTTCTTT
cdr3_aa: CASTPSTGNTEAFF

j_call: TRBJ2-1
clone_size: NA
d_call: TRBD2
v_call: TRBV10-3
cdr3_nt: TGTGCCACGGGACTAGCCTATGAGCAGTTCTTC
cdr3_aa: CATGLAYEQFF

j_call: TRBJ2-3
clone_size: NA
d_call: TRBD2
v_call: TRBV9
cdr3_nt: TGTGCCAGCAGCGTAACTAGCGGGAAGGTTGGGGATACGCAGTATTTT
cdr3_aa: CASSVTSGKVGDTQYF

j_call: TRBJ2-5
clone_size: NA
d_call: NA
v_call: TRBV20-1
cdr3_nt: TGCAGTGTCACCGAGCGGGCCTGGAGACAAGAGACCCAGTACTTC
cdr3_aa: CSVTERAWRQETQYF

j_call: TRBJ2-5
clone_size: many
d_call: NA
v_call: TRBV5-4
cdr3_nt: TGTGCCAGCAGCTTGGGTTGGACCGAAGAGACCCAGTACTTC
cdr3_aa: CASSLGWTEETQYF

j_call: TRBJ2-3
clone_size: NA
d_call: NA
v_call: TRBV13
cdr3_nt: TGTGCCAGCAGCTTAGGCGGTGGCATGGCGCAGTATTTT
cdr3_aa: CASSLGGGMAQYF

j_call: TRBJ2-1
clone_size: NA
d_call: TRBD2
v_call: TRBV10-3
cdr3_nt: TGTGCCATCAGGGACCCAACTGGGCCGATCGGGGGGGATGAGCAGTTCTTC
cdr3_aa: CAIRDPTGPIGGDEQFF

j_call: TRBJ2-5
clone_size: few
d_call: NA
v_call: TRBV5-1
cdr3_nt: TGCGCCAGCAGCTGGGGGACGGGGGACGCACACCAAGAGACCCAGTACTTC
cdr3_aa: CASSWGTGDAHQETQYF

j_call: TRBJ2-7
clone_size: NA
d_call: NA
v_call: TRBV20-1
cdr3_nt: TGCAGTGCGGGTTCTCACAACTACGAGCAGTACTTC
cdr3_aa: CSAGSHNYEQYF

j_call: TRBJ2-5
clone_size: few
d_call: TRBD2
v_call: TRBV7-9
cdr3_nt: TGTGCCAGCAGCTTATCGACTAGCGGGAGGTGGGAGACCCAGTACTTC
cdr3_aa: CASSLSTSGRWETQYF

j_call: TRBJ2-3
clone_size: NA
d_call: NA
v_call: TRBV20-1
cdr3_nt: TGCAGTGCCCCTATAGTAGGGGCAGATACGCAGTATTTT
cdr3_aa: CSAPIVGADTQYF

j_call: TRBJ1-2
clone_size: few
d_call: TRBD1
v_call: TRBV6-5
cdr3_nt: TGTGCCAGCAGTTTTTCCACTTCCGGGACAGGGATATATGGCTACACCTTC
cdr3_aa: CASSFSTSGTGIYGYTF

j_call: TRBJ2-5
clone_size: many
d_call: TRBD1
v_call: TRBV29-1
cdr3_nt: TGCAGCGCCCCAGGACAGGGGAATAAAGAGACCCAGTACTTC
cdr3_aa: CSAPGQGNKETQYF

j_call: TRBJ1-2
clone_size: NA
d_call: NA
v_call: TRBV20-1
cdr3_nt: TGCAGTGCTAGAGTTGTGGGCTACACCTTC
cdr3_aa: CSARVVGYTF

j_call: TRBJ1-1
clone_size: few
d_call: NA
v_call: TRBV7-2
cdr3_nt: TGTGCCAGCAGTCTCGCTGGGGGGACTTCTGAAGCTTTCTTT
cdr3_aa: CASSLAGGTSEAFF

j_call: TRBJ2-1
clone_size: NA
d_call: TRBD2
v_call: TRBV5-5
cdr3_nt: TGTGCCAGCAGCTTACCTAGCGGGCCGCCCTACAATGAGCAGTTCTTC
cdr3_aa: CASSLPSGPPYNEQFF

j_call: TRBJ2-7
clone_size: few
d_call: TRBD2
v_call: TRBV7-2
cdr3_nt: TGTGCCAGCAGCCTCACTAGCGTCCGGAGCTCCTACGAGCAGTACTTC
cdr3_aa: CASSLTSVRSSYEQYF

j_call: TRBJ1-6
clone_size: NA
d_call: TRBD1
v_call: TRBV3-1
cdr3_nt: TGTGCCAGCAGCCACCCTCAGGGGGCCCTCCACTTT
cdr3_aa: CASSHPQGALHF

j_call: TRBJ1-1
clone_size: few
d_call: TRBD1
v_call: TRBV5-1
cdr3_nt: TGCGCCAGCAGCACGGGACAGGGGGAGAGGTTACCGAACACTGAAGCTTTCTTT
cdr3_aa: CASSTGQGERLPNTEAFF

j_call: TRBJ1-2
clone_size: NA
d_call: NA
v_call: TRBV20-1
cdr3_nt: TGCAGTGCTCGACCTCGACGGGACCTTTACGGCTACACCTTC
cdr3_aa: CSARPRRDLYGYTF

j_call: TRBJ2-7
clone_size: NA
d_call: NA
v_call: TRBV21-1
cdr3_nt: TGTGCCAGCAGCAAAGCGCCAGCGGGGGGCCTCTACAATGAGCAGTACTTC
cdr3_aa: CASSKAPAGGLYNEQYF

j_call: TRBJ1-2
clone_size: NA
d_call: NA
v_call: TRBV20-1
cdr3_nt: TGCAGTGTGGTGGGGGCGGCCTATGGCTACACCTTC
cdr3_aa: CSVVGAAYGYTF

j_call: TRBJ2-3
clone_size: NA
d_call: TRBD2
v_call: TRBV7-2
cdr3_nt: TGTGCCAGCAGCTTAGCGCGGGGCGGGGGAGATACGCAGTATTTT
cdr3_aa: CASSLARGGGDTQYF

j_call: TRBJ1-1
clone_size: once
d_call: NA
v_call: TRBV3-1
cdr3_nt: TGTGCCAGCAGCCAAGTGGCGGGGCCCACTGAAGCTTTCTTT
cdr3_aa: CASSQVAGPTEAFF

j_call: TRBJ1-4
clone_size: few
d_call: NA
v_call: TRBV6-6
cdr3_nt: TGTGCCAGCAGTTACTTAACGGTTAGAGATGAAAAACTGTTTTTT
cdr3_aa: CASSYLTVRDEKLFF

j_call: TRBJ2-3
clone_size: NA
d_call: TRBD2
v_call: TRBV3-1
cdr3_nt: TGTGCCAGCAGCCAGGGGATAGCGGGGGGATCCACAGATACGCAGTATTTT
cdr3_aa: CASSQGIAGGSTDTQYF

j_call: TRBJ1-5
clone_size: few
d_call: NA
v_call: TRBV28
cdr3_nt: TGTGCCAGCAGTTTAATGGGGCCCAAGCAGCCCCAGCATTTT
cdr3_aa: CASSLMGPKQPQHF

j_call: TRBJ2-7
clone_size: NA
d_call: NA
v_call: TRBV29-1
cdr3_nt: TGCAGCGTTGAACCTCTCGACTCGAGCTCCTACAATGAGCAGTACTTC
cdr3_aa: CSVEPLDSSSYNEQYF

j_call: TRBJ2-2
clone_size: NA
d_call: NA
v_call: TRBV24-1
cdr3_nt: TGTGCCACCAGTGGGTTTAGCGAAATCGGGGAGCTGTTTTTT
cdr3_aa: CATSGFSEIGELFF

j_call: TRBJ2-5
clone_size: few
d_call: TRBD1
v_call: TRBV28
cdr3_nt: TGTGCCAGCAGTTTAGGCCGAACAGGGGCGGACCTGGAGACCCAGTACTTC
cdr3_aa: CASSLGRTGADLETQYF

j_call: TRBJ2-4
clone_size: few
d_call: NA
v_call: TRBV13
cdr3_nt: TGTGCCAGCAGCTTAAGGACAACCAACATTCAGTACTTC
cdr3_aa: CASSLRTTNIQYF

j_call: TRBJ2-5
clone_size: few
d_call: NA
v_call: TRBV20-1
cdr3_nt: TGCAGTGCTAGAGATTGGGAGGCGGGGCAAGAGACCCAGTACTTC
cdr3_aa: CSARDWEAGQETQYF